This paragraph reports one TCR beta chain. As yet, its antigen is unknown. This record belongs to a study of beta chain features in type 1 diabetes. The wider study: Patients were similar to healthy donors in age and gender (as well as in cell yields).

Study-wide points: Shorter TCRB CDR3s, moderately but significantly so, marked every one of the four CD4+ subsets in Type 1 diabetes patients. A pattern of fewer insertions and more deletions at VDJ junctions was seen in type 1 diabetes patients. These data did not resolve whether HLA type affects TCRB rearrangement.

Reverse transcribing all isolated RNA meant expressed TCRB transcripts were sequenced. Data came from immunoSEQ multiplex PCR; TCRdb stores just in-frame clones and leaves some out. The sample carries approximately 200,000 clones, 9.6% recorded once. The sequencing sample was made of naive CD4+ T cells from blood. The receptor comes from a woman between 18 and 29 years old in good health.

This CDR3 is CAWSVFGANSYEQYF. The CDR3 coding sequence is TGTGCCTGGAGTGTATTTGGAGCGAACTCCTACGAGCAGTACTTC. The J gene is TRBJ2-7, the V gene TRBV30; no clear D gene. Germline-derived CDR1 and CDR2 are GTSNPN and SVGIG (reference sequence). The CDR3 totals 15 residues. V was shortened by 0 bases and J by 0 bases, with 12 bases between the two germline ends.